This T cell receptor (beta chain) comes out of a study of blood T cell repertoires in COVID-19. The overall study: Sources were T cells, B-cell-depleted T cells, or PBMCs; the material itself was cDNA or gDNA.

The CDR3 covers 17 residues. CDR1 and CDR2 from the germline V gene are MGHRA and YSYEKL. The trim removed 2 bases at V and 4 bases at J, leaving 11 bases unmatched. The authors' processing: For nucleated cells, counts were estimated from reference gene primer amplification. Clones were read by immunoSEQ multiplex PCR, and TCRdb kept only the in-frame ones, dropping some. V, J and clone size are those of that table, while D and trimming were read from the DNA. The sample yields some 80,000 clones, approximately 78% seen once. The sample holds one count of this clone. The sequenced material came from peripheral blood. The TCR comes from a human donor in a cohort sampled during active COVID-19. The rearrangement uses TRBV4-1 and TRBJ2-5; 9 bases are a match to TRBD1. Here the CDR3 reads CASSQTTAPTGGETQYF. For the CDR3, the DNA is TGCGCCAGCAGCCAAACCACAGCCCCGACAGGGGGAGAGACCCAGTACTTC.